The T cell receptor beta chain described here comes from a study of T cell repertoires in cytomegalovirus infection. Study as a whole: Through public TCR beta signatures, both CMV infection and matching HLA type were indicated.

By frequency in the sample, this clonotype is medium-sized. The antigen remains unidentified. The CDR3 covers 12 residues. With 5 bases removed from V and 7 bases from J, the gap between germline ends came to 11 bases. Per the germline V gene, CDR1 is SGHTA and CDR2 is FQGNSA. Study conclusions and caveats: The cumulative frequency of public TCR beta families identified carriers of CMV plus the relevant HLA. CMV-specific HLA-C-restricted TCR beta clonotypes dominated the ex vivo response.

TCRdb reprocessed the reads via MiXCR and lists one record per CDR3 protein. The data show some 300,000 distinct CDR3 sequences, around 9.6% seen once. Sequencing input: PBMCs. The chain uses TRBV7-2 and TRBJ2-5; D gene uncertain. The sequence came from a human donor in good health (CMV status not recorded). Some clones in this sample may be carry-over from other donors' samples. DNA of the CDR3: TGTGCCAGCAGCATTGATGGCGGGACCCAGTACTTC. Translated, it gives CASSIDGGTQYF.